The next 16 T cell receptor beta chains were all read from a single sample in a study of human T cells and chemical hapten exposure. TCRdb re-derived calls from the RACE reads in MiXCR, one entry per CDR3 protein. The table includes about 100,000 distinct CDR3 sequences, more than 9.5% detected once. This sample's time point: patch test 2, 6 weeks after DPC sensitization. Treatment defined: therapeutic diphenylcyclopropenone sensitization with weekly scalp DPC. The sequenced sample was whole blood, obtained in connection with sensitization to the hapten diphenylcyclopropenone (DPC). These TCRs come from a woman in her forties with alopecia areata. Some clones in this sample may be carry-over from other donors' samples.

This clonotype was counted only a few times. The genes are TRBV12-3 or TRBV12-4 and TRBJ1-5, with D uncertain. CDR3 length: 14 amino acids. With 5 bases removed from V and 6 bases from J, the gap between germline ends came to 14 bases. The CDR3 nucleotides read TGTGCCAGCAGTCCTCAGACTCACGGTCAGCCCCAGCATTTT. Its translation: CASSPQTHGQPQHF.

This clonotype has at least ten counts. The V and J genes are TRBV6-2 or TRBV6-3 and TRBJ2-1; TRBD2 matches at 10 bases. This CDR3 contains 17 residues. Germline V gene data show CDR1 as MNHEY and CDR2 as SVGEGT. Losses at the gene ends were 4 bases for V and 7 bases for J; bases not matched to a gene: 13. CDR3 region: CASSSLRLAGGWNEQFF. The DNA of the CDR3 is TGTGCCAGCAGTTCCCTGAGATTAGCGGGGGGATGGAATGAGCAGTTCTTC.

This clonotype was detected ten times or more. This chain connects TRBV6-5 to TRBJ1-5; no clear D. Germline lookup yields CDR1 MNHEY and CDR2 SVGAGI. This CDR3 has 15 residues. The V end lost 6 bases, the J end lost 0 bases, and 12 bases lay between the germline ends. CDR3 in DNA: TGTGCCAGCAGCCACAAAAGGAATAGCAATCAGCCCCAGCATTTT. This translates into CASSHKRNSNQPQHF.

This clonotype was counted only a few times. The chain combines TRBV12-3 or TRBV12-4 with TRBJ1-1; D possibly corresponds to TRBD1 (5 bases). The CDR3 sequence is 13 residues long. Trimming removed 3 bases from V and 4 bases from J, with 9 bases in between. CDR3 amino acids: CASSFVGGTEAFF. The CDR3 DNA sequence: TGTGCCAGCAGTTTCGTGGGGGGCACTGAAGCTTTCTTT.

This clonotype was seen at least ten times. V is TRBV19 and J is TRBJ2-1; D is unclear. Deletions cut 3 bases from V and 2 bases from J, with 11 bases between. The CDR3 covers 15 residues. The V gene's germline CDR1 is LNHDA and CDR2 SQIVND (reference sequence). The CDR3 loop is CASSMETQTYNEQFF. DNA for the CDR3: TGTGCCAGTAGTATGGAGACACAGACCTACAATGAGCAGTTCTTC.

The chain couples TRBV6-5 to TRBJ2-7, with unresolved D. The germline V gene has CDR1 MNHEY and CDR2 SVGAGI. V lost 7 bases to trimming and J lost 0 bases, with 10 bases between them. The CDR3 runs 13 residues. The CDR3 loop reads CASTTWSSYEQYF. In DNA, the CDR3 is TGTGCCAGCACCACGTGGAGCTCCTACGAGCAGTACTTC.

This clonotype was observed a handful of times. This chain links TRBV29-1 with TRBJ2-7, with D perhaps being TRBD1 or TRBD2 (7 bases each). The germline V gene has CDR1 SQVTM and CDR2 ANQGSEA. This CDR3 has 11 residues. Trimming left V 5 bases short and J 7 bases short, with 12 bases between. The DNA of the CDR3 is TGCAGCGTTCAGGGGGGGTCGGAGCAGTACTTC. Its protein product is CSVQGGSEQYF.

There are a few counts of this clonotype. The chain carries TRBV3-1 and TRBJ2-3; D might be TRBD2 (6 bases). V lost 0 bases and J 4 bases, leaving 8 bases between the germline ends. CDR1 LGHDT and CDR2 YNNKEL come from the germline V gene (reference sequence). The CDR3 is made up of 14 amino acids. CDR3 protein: CASSQDWRADTQYF. The DNA of the CDR3 is TGTGCCAGCAGCCAAGATTGGAGGGCAGATACGCAGTATTTT.

This rearrangement joins TRBV11-2 to TRBJ2-2; a weak D match, TRBD2 (6 bases). CDR3 size: 14 residues. V lost 6 bases and J lost 6, with 14 bases in between. Germline V gene lookup returns CDR1 SGHAT and CDR2 FQNNGV. The CDR3 is CASSPQAGSGELFF. The CDR3 DNA follows: TGTGCCAGCAGTCCCCAAGCGGGTTCCGGGGAGCTGTTTTTT.

This clonotype was detected many times. V usage is TRBV20-1 and J usage is TRBJ2-2, with D tentatively TRBD2 (7 bases). The CDR3 is 17 amino acids. The V and J ends lost 0 bases and 0 bases respectively, with 14 bases between them. CDR1 is DFQATT, CDR2 SNEGSKA, per germline (reference sequence). The DNA for the CDR3 is TGCAGTGCTAGAGAAGCCCGAGGGGGGGCGAACACCGGGGAGCTGTTTTTT. It specifies CSAREARGGANTGELFF.

This clonotype was picked up many times. The J gene is TRBJ2-1, the V gene TRBV27, with D possibly matching TRBD2 (5 bases). Trimming pared 6 bases from V and 0 bases from J, leaving 21 bases between. This CDR3 is 18 amino acids long. CDR1 MNHEY and CDR2 SMNVEV come from the germline V gene (reference sequence). The DNA for the CDR3 is TGTGCCAGCAGCAAAAATCTGCGGGCGAGCAGCTCCTACAATGAGCAGTTCTTC. Its translation is CASSKNLRASSSYNEQFF.

This clonotype was detected many times. The chain has TRBV6-6 and TRBJ1-5; D remains ambiguous. This CDR3 is 16 amino acids long. Germline V gene data show CDR1 as MNHNY and CDR2 as SVGAGI (reference sequence). V was shortened by 8 bases and J by 6 bases, with 23 bases between the two germline ends. The CDR3 here is CASRPRPVGVFQPQHF. The CDR3 nucleotides are TGTGCCAGCCGCCCGCGCCCTGTTGGGGTATTTCAGCCCCAGCATTTT.

This clonotype was recorded many times. The chain is built from TRBV9 and TRBJ2-7, with TRBD2 as a possible D gene (7 bases). CDR3 size: 16 residues. Germline V lookup: CDR1 SGDLS, CDR2 YYNGEE. Trimming took 0 bases from V and 5 from J, leaving 18 bases between them. DNA of the CDR3: TGTGCCAGCAGCGTAGCTCCATATCGGGGGGCCCACGAGCAGTACTTC. Amino acids: CASSVAPYRGAHEQYF.

Comments on this clonotype: This may be a read error: a much more frequent sequence differs by one nucleotide. The rearrangement joins TRBV6-6 to TRBJ2-3; D ambiguous. The CDR3 runs 14 residues. Germline CDR1 MNHNY, CDR2 SVGAGI (reference sequence). The CDR3 region has the DNA TGTGCCTGCAGTTACTTGGTGGGCACAGATACGCAGTATTTT. Translation gives CACSYLVGTDTQYF.

This clonotype was seen ten or more times. The chain carries TRBV7-2 and TRBJ2-4; 9 bases are shared with TRBD2. The CDR3 totals 14 residues. In germline, CDR1 is SGHTA, CDR2 FQGNSA. V gave up 5 bases and J gave up 3 bases; unmatched junction bases: 2. CDR3 DNA sequence: TGTGCCAGCAGCCGACTAGCGGACAAAAACATTCAGTACTTC. Amino acid sequence: CASSRLADKNIQYF. Full variable domain (missing parts from reference TRBV7-2 and TRBJ2-4): GAGVSQSPSNKVTEKGKDVELRCDPISGHTALYWYRQSLGQGLEFLIYFQGNSAPDKSGLPSDRFSAERTGGSVSTLTIQRTQQEDSAVYLCASSRLADKNIQYFGAGTRLSVL.

The table lists this clonotype with many counts. The chain uses TRBV6-1 and TRBJ1-5; D perhaps matches TRBD1 (5 bases). CDR1 MNHNS and CDR2 SASEGT come from the germline V gene. This CDR3 region has 16 residues. Between the trimmed V and J ends, which lost 4 bases and 5 bases, there was a span of 18 bases. The CDR3 region has the DNA TGTGCCAGCAGTGCATTGAGCGGGGGAGAGTATCAGCCCCAGCATTTT. Translating it yields CASSALSGGEYQPQHF.